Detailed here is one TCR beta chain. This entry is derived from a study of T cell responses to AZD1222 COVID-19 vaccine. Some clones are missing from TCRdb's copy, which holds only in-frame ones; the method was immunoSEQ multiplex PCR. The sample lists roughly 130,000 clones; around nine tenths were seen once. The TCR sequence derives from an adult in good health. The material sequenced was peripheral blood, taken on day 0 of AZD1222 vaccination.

In DNA, the CDR3 is TGTGCCAGCAGCCGGGGGGTCAGGGGCGGCTACACCTTC. Translated, it gives CASSRGVRGGYTF. This chain connects TRBV11-2 to TRBJ1-2; tentative D call: TRBD1 (6 bases). The CDR3 extends over 13 amino acids. Germline CDR1 is SGHAT and CDR2 is FQNNGV. Between the trimmed V and J ends, which lost 5 bases and 8 bases, there was a span of 15 bases.